The source of this TCR beta chain is a study of a mutant IDH1 vaccine in newly diagnosed glioma. As for the study in general: Patients under treatment included approximately 60% males and about 38% females and had a mean age of approximately 40 years. Antecedent treatment encompassed radiotherapy, temozolomide, or their combination; the majority received both. Study-level results: A vaccine-induced immune response developed in roughly 93% of the patients. The authors found pseudoprogression apparently unrelated to changes in top peripheral T cell clonotypes.

TCRdb's copy holds only in-frame clones and misses some; the assay was immunoSEQ multiplex PCR. The sample includes 59,000 or so clones, more than 90% of them seen just once. Concerning this clone: The antigen is undetermined.

Noted time point: baseline, week 1 (first vaccination visit). The treatment here: pre-vaccination baseline after standard-of-care therapy. The sequence was collected from a man in his fifties or sixties with glioma. The sequencing here drew on PBMCs, taken from a glioma patient treated with radiotherapy, temozolomide or both.

In DNA, the CDR3 is TGTGCCAGCAGCCAAGATATGGCTAGCACGTACCAAGAGACCCAGTACTTC. Protein sequence: CASSQDMASTYQETQYF. The chain joins TRBV14 to TRBJ2-5, with D possibly being TRBD2 (5 bases). Germline loops: CDR1 SGHDN, CDR2 FVKESK. The CDR3 has 17 amino acids. The V end lost 0 bases, the J end lost 0 bases, and 14 bases lay between the germline ends.